A single sample gave rise to the 20 T cell receptor beta chains below, sequenced in a study of T cells after posttransplantation cyclophosphamide. Treatment was busulfan-fludarabine conditioning, a marrow graft, and cyclophosphamide on days +3 and +4. Profiling relied on immunoSEQ multiplex PCR, and the TCRdb table lists in-frame clones only, not all of them. In the table there are some 45,000 clones, about 90% of which are singletons. Sequencing was performed on PBMCs, taken around 58 days after allogeneic stem cell transplant with posttransplant cyclophosphamide. These receptors were taken from a male patient between 55 and 70 years old who received an allogeneic stem cell transplant from a related donor and was CMV-positive. Some T cells may be supplied by the graft donor.

On this clone itself: Without the conserved terminal phenylalanine or tryptophan, this CDR3 likely stems from a read error. The chain links TRBV6-1 to TRBJ1-2, with 7 bases fitting TRBD1. Germline CDR1 reads MNHNS; CDR2 reads SASEGT. The ends lost 3 bases at V and 6 bases at J; junction bases unmatched: 7. The CDR3 is 14 amino acids. The DNA of the CDR3 is TGTGCCAGCAGTGAGACAGGACAGGTCGATGGCTACACCCTC. Residues: CASSETGQVDGYTL.

This chain connects TRBV30 to TRBJ1-3, with no clear D. The CDR3 runs 14 residues. The germline gives CDR1 GTSNPN, CDR2 SVGIG (reference sequence). Trimming left V 0 bases short and J 4 bases short, with 10 bases between. CDR3: CAWSVGVYGNTIYF. The CDR3 DNA sequence: TGTGCCTGGAGTGTGGGAGTATACGGAAACACCATATATTTT.

As DNA, the CDR3 is TGTGCCAGCAGTTCAACAGGGGGCGCGGGTCAGCCCCAGCATTTT. It specifies CASSSTGGAGQPQHF. The V call is TRBV7-9, the J call TRBJ1-5; TRBD1 agrees at 9 bases. The J segment lost 6 bases and the V segment lost 6 bases, leaving 9 bases of the junction unmatched. CDR3 length equals 15 residues. Germline V CDR1 and CDR2: SEHNR, FQNEAQ (reference sequence).

The gene calls are TRBV5-1 and TRBJ2-1, with TRBD2 matching over 9 bases. Germline trimming cut 4 bases from V and 7 bases from J; bases unmatched to any gene: 9. CDR3 length: 15 residues. Germline lookup yields CDR1 SGHRS and CDR2 YFSETQ. The CDR3 DNA follows: TGCGCCAGCAGCCTGCTGGCGGGGGGGGGTAATGAGCAGTTCTTC. It encodes CASSLLAGGGNEQFF.

To note about this clone: The junction departs from the called germline gene at one end, perhaps through a read error. The chain recombines TRBV10-3 with TRBJ1-2; D not resolved. CDR1 is ENHRY and CDR2 is SYGVKD in the germline V gene. This CDR3 is 13 amino acids long. CDR3 region: CAVSDEGDYGYTF. The CDR3 region has the DNA TGTGCCGTCAGTGATGAGGGAGACTATGGCTACACCTTC.

The CDR3 here is CAWSKGQGDGYTF. The CDR3 DNA reads TGTGCCTGGAGTAAGGGGCAGGGTGATGGCTACACCTTC. The genes are TRBV30 and TRBJ1-2, with D possibly being TRBD1 (5 bases). CDR3 length: 13 amino acids. Germline CDR1 and CDR2: GTSNPN and SVGIG (reference sequence). Trimming took off 2 bases at V and 6 bases at J, with 13 bases between the two ends. The variable domain in full, completed from reference TRBV30 and TRBJ1-2, reads SQTIHQWPATLVQPVGSPLSLECTVEGTSNPNLYWYRQAAGRGLQLLFYSVGIGQISSEVPQNLSASRPQDRQFILSSKKLLLSDSGFYLCAWSKGQGDGYTFGSGTRLTVV.

The V gene is TRBV18, the J gene TRBJ2-2, with 7 bases aligning to TRBD1. After removal of 6 bases from V and 3 bases from J, the junction contained 1 base not matched to a gene. The CDR3 is made up of 13 amino acids. Germline V lookup: CDR1 KGHSH, CDR2 LQKENI. CDR3 sequence: CASSTGDTGELFF. The CDR3 DNA follows: TGTGCCAGCTCTACAGGGGACACCGGGGAGCTGTTTTTT. The full variable domain, completed using reference TRBV18 and TRBJ2-2, is NAGVMQNPRHLVRRRGQEARLRCSPMKGHSHVYWYRQLPEEGLKFMVYLQKENIIDESGMPKERFSAEFPKEGPSILRIQQVVRGDSAAYFCASSTGDTGELFFGEGSRLTVL.

The V and J genes are TRBV18 and TRBJ2-2, with 10 bases lining up with TRBD1. Per germline, CDR1 KGHSH and CDR2 LQKENI. V lost 2 bases to trimming and J lost 4 bases; unmatched junction nucleotides: 4. This CDR3 is built from 16 residues. The CDR3 reads CASSPRRTGGTGELFF. The CDR3 region has the DNA TGTGCCAGCTCACCAAGAAGGACAGGGGGCACCGGGGAGCTGTTTTTT.

V and J are TRBV29-1 and TRBJ2-3; D may be TRBD2 (5 bases). Between the trimmed V and J ends, which lost 7 bases and 6 bases, there was a span of 17 bases. This CDR3 comprises 13 residues. CDR1 is SQVTM and CDR2 is ANQGSEA in the germline V gene. CDR3 DNA: TGCAGCGCCCGGACTTTCGCCCTCGATACGCAGTATTTT. Its translation: CSARTFALDTQYF.

This chain joins TRBV10-2 and TRBJ1-1; D call uncertain. Germline values: CDR1 WSHSY, CDR2 SAAADI. Trimming took off 7 bases at V and 1 base at J, with 16 bases between the two ends. The CDR3 sequence is 15 residues long. The CDR3 DNA sequence: TGCGCCAGCAAAATTCGAGAGACTGGGAACACTGAAGCTTTCTTT. Its translation is CASKIRETGNTEAFF.

This clone appeared a single time. This rearrangement joins TRBV2 to TRBJ2-7; D might be TRBD1 (5 bases). V was pared by 3 bases and J by 0 bases, with 18 bases between. Germline V lookup: CDR1 SNHLY, CDR2 FYNNEI. This CDR3 contains 17 residues. CDR3 loop: CASSDVGRAQSSYEQYF. In DNA, the CDR3 is TGTGCCAGCAGTGATGTAGGCAGGGCCCAAAGCTCCTACGAGCAGTACTTC.

J is TRBJ1-2 and V is TRBV6-1, with 8 bases lining up with TRBD1. Germline lookup yields CDR1 MNHNS and CDR2 SASEGT. This CDR3 is 14 amino acids long. Trimming cost V 4 bases and J 6 bases; bases outside gene matches: 7. The CDR3, as DNA: TGTGCCAGCAGTGGTGGCAGGGGGCGGGATGGCTACACCTTC. Translation gives CASSGGRGRDGYTF.

This clone was recorded once. V gene TRBV6-6 combines with J gene TRBJ2-4; weak D call: TRBD2 (5 bases). Germline-derived CDR1 and CDR2 are MNHNY and SVGAGI (reference sequence). With 2 bases removed from V and 4 bases from J, the gap between germline ends came to 9 bases. There are 14 residues in the CDR3. CDR3 nucleotides: TGTGCCAGCAGTTACCCCGGGGTTAAAAACATTCAGTACTTC. Translated, it gives CASSYPGVKNIQYF.

This clone was detected only a few times. At one of its ends the junction is not consistent with the germline gene, which may arise from a read error. The chain links TRBV10-3 to TRBJ1-1; perhaps TRBD1 as D (6 bases). The length of the CDR3 is 16 residues. The germline gives CDR1 ENHRY, CDR2 SYGVKD. The CDR3, as DNA: TGTGCCATCAGGGAGTCAACGGGGGGCTTCTCCGCTGAAGCTTTCTTT. Translation gives CAIRESTGGFSAEAFF.

The gene calls are TRBV19 and TRBJ1-4; no clear D. The V end lost 7 bases, the J end lost 5 bases, and 26 bases lay between the germline ends. CDR1 is LNHDA and CDR2 is SQIVND in the germline V gene (reference sequence). This CDR3 comprises 18 residues. The CDR3 sequence: CASTEGGRPFGRNEKLFF. The CDR3 DNA sequence: TGTGCCAGTACGGAGGGAGGGCGTCCTTTTGGAAGAAATGAAAAACTGTTTTTT.

The chain uses TRBV6-1 and TRBJ1-2; 8 nucleotides align to TRBD1. Germline trimming cut 10 bases from V and 4 bases from J; bases unmatched to any gene: 14. This CDR3 region has 15 residues. CDR1 is MNHNS and CDR2 is SASEGT in the germline V gene. The CDR3 is CATLPPGQALYGYTF. Here the CDR3 DNA reads TGTGCCACCCTTCCACCGGGACAGGCCCTCTATGGCTACACCTTC.

V gene TRBV14 combines with J gene TRBJ2-1, with D uncertain. V was clipped by 1 base and J by 8 bases, with 21 bases between them. This CDR3 is built from 17 residues. Germline V lookup: CDR1 SGHDN, CDR2 FVKESK. The CDR3 sequence: CASSQVYVPLVGDEQFF. The CDR3, as DNA: TGTGCCAGCAGCCAAGTTTATGTCCCCTTAGTTGGTGATGAGCAGTTCTTC.

J is TRBJ2-7 and V is TRBV4-2, with 7 bases that match TRBD1. After removal of 0 bases from V and 2 bases from J, the junction contained 4 bases not matched to a gene. The germline V gene has CDR1 LGHNA and CDR2 YNFKEQ. The CDR3 covers 15 residues. This CDR3 is CASSQDGTVAYEQYF. The CDR3 coding sequence is TGTGCCAGCAGCCAAGACGGGACAGTAGCCTACGAGCAGTACTTC.

The chain has TRBV5-1 and TRBJ1-6; tentatively, D is TRBD1 (5 bases). CDR3 length: 15 amino acids. V lost 5 bases and J lost 7, with 16 bases in between. Germline CDR1 reads SGHRS; CDR2 reads YFSETQ. DNA for the CDR3: TGCGCCAGCAGTCCAGGGATCCAATTGAATTCACCCCTCCACTTT. Its translation is CASSPGIQLNSPLHF.

This chain connects TRBV6-7 to TRBJ2-5, with a possible D match to TRBD1 (6 bases). The J call could be wrong; TRBJ2-7 is a better fit for the DNA end. TRBV6-7 counts as an open reading frame of uncertain function. The CDR3 runs 14 residues. The CDR3 sequence is CASVNGQKGYEQYF. The CDR3 DNA follows: TGTGCCAGCGTAAACGGACAGAAAGGGTACGAGCAGTACTTC.